Described below is a single T cell receptor beta chain sequence and its context. Its antigen is currently unknown. This sample was taken from a study of T-cell reconstitution after alpha-beta-depleted transplantation in children. Whole-study results and caveats: Diversity of TCRbeta at day 60 was high in some patients, arising from surviving recipient T cells and thymic progenitors. Once a year had passed after transplant, T-cell counts and diversity came mostly from newly produced T cells.

As it was prepared, the TCRbeta library received unique molecular identifiers. TCRdb re-called the PCR reads through MiXCR, storing one row per CDR3 protein. Counted here are 500,000 to 750,000 distinct CDR3 sequences, under 15% occurring once; the ten biggest clones make up 2.2%. Trimming left V 1 base short and J 5 bases short, with 5 bases between. This CDR3 comprises 12 residues. Germline CDR1 and CDR2: LGHDT and YNNKEL (reference sequence). This sequence joins TRBV3-1 and TRBJ2-5; D remains unclear. This clonotype was sampled from a male patient between 10 and 17 years old who had a stem cell transplant for acute myeloid leukemia, so the T cells may come from the graft donor. The sequencing here drew on PBMCs, mostly from graft donor cells, taken 360 days after TCRalphabeta/CD19-depleted stem cell transplant. Here the CDR3 DNA reads TGTGCCAGCAGCCAAGGCCGGGAGACCCAGTACTTC. Translation gives CASSQGRETQYF.